This section outlines one T cell receptor beta chain sequence together with its context. Its target is not known. The sorted-subset replicate PCRs were given around 200 ng DNA, which is around 29,000 T cell genomes. Original processing notes: Sequence data from immunoSEQ were junction-only and lacked quality scores; consequently, filtering differed. The repertoire was sequenced with immunoSEQ multiplex PCR; TCRdb's copy has only in-frame clones and lacks some. From that table come the V and J calls and clone size; the DNA was used to work out D and trimming. The table records about 1.5 million clones, more than 95% of them present only once. These data are taken from a study of shared clonotypes between healthy human individuals. The study's findings and limits: Shared across several donors were about 4.8% of the naive CD4 clonotypes. It was the few donors that limited the genetic and exposure-history diversity represented.

The sample consisted of naive CD4+ T cells sorted from blood. The subset was: CD45RA+ positively selected. This TCR was recovered from a young man in good health.

Here the CDR3 reads CSVGHAVGEQYF. CDR3 nucleotide sequence: TGCAGCGTGGGACATGCAGTGGGCGAGCAGTACTTC. The J gene is TRBJ2-7, the V gene TRBV29-1; a possible D gene is TRBD1 (6 bases). CDR3 length: 12 amino acids. V lost 6 bases and J lost 6, with 15 bases in between. CDR1 and CDR2 from the germline V gene are SQVTM and ANQGSEA.